Listed below are T cell receptor beta chains from one sample, sequenced in a study of blood T cell repertoires in COVID-19. TCRdb's copy holds only in-frame clones and misses some; the assay was immunoSEQ multiplex PCR. The sample lists about 130,000 clones, 87% occurring once. Sequenced sample: peripheral blood. The receptors were sampled from a man between 45 and 60 years old with active COVID-19. CDR3s include the opening cysteine and the closing phenylalanine or tryptophan. D genes are given only for firm matches. Rows may omit the clone size; those that give it use once, few, many or a size class.

clone_size j_call d_call v_call cdr3_aa cdr3_nt
. TRBJ1-2 . TRBV7-8 CASSLSAGAYNYGYTF TGTGCCAGCAGCTTATCAGCAGGGGCCTATAACTATGGCTACACCTTC
. TRBJ1-5 TRBD1 TRBV18 CASSPGVDRGEQPQHF TGTGCCAGCTCACCGGGGGTGGACAGGGGAGAGCAGCCCCAGCATTTT
. TRBJ1-2 . TRBV27 CASSLSAGVGGYGYTF TGTGCCAGCAGTTTATCCGCCGGGGTTGGCGGCTATGGCTACACCTTC
. TRBJ2-2 TRBD1 TRBV30 CAWGQGVLRTGELFF TGTGCCTGGGGACAGGGGGTACTGCGCACCGGGGAGCTGTTTTTT
. TRBJ2-3 TRBD2 TRBV27 CASSQLALSDTQYF TGTGCCAGCAGTCAACTAGCGCTCTCAGATACGCAGTATTTT
few TRBJ2-7 TRBD1 TRBV4-1 CASSQDIADRGAHEQYF TGCGCCAGCAGCCAAGACATCGCCGACAGGGGTGCCCACGAGCAGTACTTC
. TRBJ2-7 . TRBV6-5 CASSYSGLYEQYF TGTGCCAGCAGTTACTCGGGACTCTACGAGCAGTACTTC
. TRBJ1-2 TRBD1 TRBV28 CASSSSDRGPFYGYTF TGTGCCAGCAGTTCCTCCGACAGGGGCCCATTTTATGGCTACACCTTC
. TRBJ2-1 TRBD1 TRBV4-2 CASSQEATGTGNNEQFF TGTGCCAGCAGCCAAGAAGCTACCGGGACAGGGAACAATGAGCAGTTCTTC
. TRBJ2-1 . TRBV5-1 CASSFTSLTHNEQFF TGCGCCAGCAGCTTTACTAGTTTGACGCACAATGAGCAGTTCTTC
. TRBJ2-5 TRBD1 TRBV2 CASSGGQGRGETQYF TGTGCCAGCAGTGGAGGACAGGGTCGGGGAGAGACCCAGTACTTC
. TRBJ2-5 . TRBV24-1 CATSDPTQETQYF TGTGCCACCAGTGATCCCACACAAGAGACCCAGTACTTC
once TRBJ2-4 TRBD1 TRBV7-9 CASSIREGTGYVIQYF TGTGCCAGCAGCATAAGAGAAGGGACAGGATATGTCATTCAGTACTTC
. TRBJ2-1 . TRBV18 CASFVSRNEQFF TGTGCCAGCTTCGTTAGCCGGAATGAGCAGTTCTTC
. TRBJ2-7 . TRBV6-5 CASTMTAYEQYF TGTGCCAGCACAATGACAGCCTACGAGCAGTACTTC
. TRBJ1-5 . TRBV6-6 CASSYSGELQPQHF TGTGCCAGCAGTTACTCCGGGGAACTCCAGCCCCAGCATTTT
. TRBJ1-4 TRBD1 TRBV9 CASSVSDRGYEKLFF TGTGCCAGCAGCGTATCGGACAGGGGGTATGAAAAACTGTTTTTT
. TRBJ2-7 TRBD1 TRBV29-1 CSVEEGDSYEQYF TGCAGCGTTGAAGAGGGGGACAGCTACGAGCAGTACTTC
. TRBJ2-1 TRBD2 TRBV9 CASSESGGAYNEQFF TGTGCCAGCAGCGAAAGCGGGGGGGCCTACAATGAGCAGTTCTTC
. TRBJ1-1 . TRBV19 CASSIVGEQQAFF TGTGCCAGTAGTATAGTAGGGGAACAACAAGCTTTCTTT
. TRBJ2-7 TRBD1 TRBV7-2 CASRARTGSYEQYF TGTGCCAGCAGGGCGCGGACAGGGTCCTACGAGCAGTACTTC
. TRBJ2-7 . TRBV6-5 CASSLPGGHEQYF TGTGCCAGCAGTCTCCCGGGGGGCCACGAGCAGTACTTC
. TRBJ2-4 TRBD1 TRBV19 CASSTNYLGQLAKNIQYF TGTGCCAGTAGTACGAATTATTTGGGACAGCTAGCCAAAAACATTCAGTACTTC
. TRBJ2-2 . TRBV5-5 CASSWHLNTGELFF TGTGCCAGCAGCTGGCACCTGAACACCGGGGAGCTGTTTTTT
. TRBJ1-1 . TRBV2 CASRAVRGVTEAFF TGTGCCAGCAGGGCCGTGCGGGGCGTAACTGAAGCTTTCTTT
. TRBJ2-7 . TRBV12-3/TRBV12-4 CASSSRGWEQYF TGTGCCAGCAGTTCGCGGGGTTGGGAGCAGTACTTC
. TRBJ1-5 . TRBV12-2 CASRPGQDSNQPQHF TGTGCAAGTCGACCAGGACAGGATAGCAATCAGCCCCAGCATTTT
. TRBJ2-2 . TRBV3-1/TRBV3-2 CASSFTGSGELFF TGTGCCAGCAGCTTCACAGGGTCCGGGGAGCTGTTTTTT
. TRBJ1-4 . TRBV12-3/TRBV12-4 CASSLSGVEKLFF TGTGCCAGCAGTTTATCGGGGGTTGAAAAACTGTTTTTT
. TRBJ2-1 . TRBV20-1 CSARGPNEQFF TGCAGTGCCAGGGGCCCTAATGAGCAGTTCTTC
. TRBJ2-2 TRBD2 TRBV29-1 CSVPRRGGPNTGELFF TGCAGCGTTCCTAGGCGGGGGGGCCCGAACACCGGGGAGCTGTTTTTT
. TRBJ1-1 . TRBV6-1 CASSEPGAQHHTFF TGTGCCAGCAGTGAACCAGGGGCCCAACACCACACTTTCTTT
. TRBJ2-4 . TRBV6-5 CASRGGARSIQYF TGTGCCAGCCGAGGAGGGGCCCGTAGCATTCAGTACTTC
. TRBJ1-5 . TRBV6-2/TRBV6-3 CASSGSGGRQPQHF TGTGCCAGCAGCGGATCGGGGGGCCGTCAGCCCCAGCATTTT
once TRBJ2-7 . TRBV12-5 CASGLGTVGSYEQYF TGTGCTAGTGGTTTGGGGACAGTAGGCTCCTACGAGCAGTACTTC
. TRBJ1-3 TRBD1 TRBV4-1 CASSHPGTGESGNTIYF TGCGCCAGCAGCCATCCCGGGACAGGGGAGTCTGGAAACACCATATATTTT
. TRBJ1-1 . TRBV11-2 CASSLGGIRNTEAFF TGTGCCAGCAGCTTAGGCGGAATCCGGAACACTGAAGCTTTCTTT
. TRBJ1-1 . TRBV6-6 CASSYAEMNTEAFF TGTGCCAGCAGTTATGCAGAAATGAACACTGAAGCTTTCTTT
. TRBJ1-4 . TRBV29-1 CSVVTGYEKLFF TGCAGCGTTGTGACAGGTTATGAAAAACTGTTTTTT
. TRBJ2-1 . TRBV1 CTSTQGTSGGPSSYNEQFF TGCACCAGCACCCAAGGGACTAGCGGGGGACCGAGCTCCTACAATGAGCAGTTCTTC
. TRBJ1-1 . TRBV30 CAWSVQAEAFF TGTGCCTGGAGTGTTCAGGCAGAAGCTTTCTTT
. TRBJ1-6 . TRBV15 CATSRVKRTADNSPLHF TGTGCCACCAGCAGAGTAAAACGGACAGCCGATAATTCACCCCTCCACTTT
. TRBJ1-2 TRBD1 TRBV19 CASSIGGTGELAGYTF TGTGCCAGTAGTATAGGTGGGACAGGGGAACTGGCTGGCTACACCTTC
. TRBJ2-7 . TRBV18 CASSPRASVGYEQYF TGTGCCAGCTCACCACGCGCTAGTGTTGGCTACGAGCAGTACTTC
once TRBJ2-3 . TRBV29-1 CSKSEGGTDTQYF TGCAGCAAGAGTGAGGGCGGCACAGATACGCAGTATTTT
. TRBJ1-5 . TRBV7-9 CASSRTGGGNQPQHF TGTGCCAGCAGCCGGACCGGGGGAGGCAATCAGCCCCAGCATTTT
. TRBJ1-1 TRBD1 TRBV6-2/TRBV6-3 CASSSNRGRGTEAFF TGTGCCAGCAGTTCCAACAGGGGGCGCGGCACTGAAGCTTTCTTT
. TRBJ1-2 . TRBV7-2 CASSLVMAQGQGYTF TGTGCCAGCAGCTTAGTGATGGCTCAGGGCCAGGGCTACACCTTC
. TRBJ1-2 . TRBV6-5 CASSLGQPNYGYTF TGTGCCAGCAGTCTCGGACAACCCAACTATGGCTACACCTTC
. TRBJ2-7 . TRBV6-5 CASRDGGAIAYEQYF TGTGCCAGCAGGGATGGGGGGGCTATCGCGTACGAGCAGTACTTC
. TRBJ2-7 TRBD2 TRBV6-6 CASTLRGGEYEQYF TGTGCCAGCACCTTACGCGGGGGGGAATACGAGCAGTACTTC
. TRBJ2-7 TRBD2 TRBV4-2 CASSQGAGDLQYF TGTGCCAGCAGCCAAGGTGCGGGGGACCTGCAGTACTTC
once TRBJ2-5 . TRBV2 CASSDGETQYF TGTGCCAGCAGTGACGGGGAGACCCAGTACTTC
. TRBJ2-3 . TRBV11-3 CASSQSSSTDTQYF TGTGCCAGCAGCCAGTCGTCTAGCACAGATACGCAGTATTTT